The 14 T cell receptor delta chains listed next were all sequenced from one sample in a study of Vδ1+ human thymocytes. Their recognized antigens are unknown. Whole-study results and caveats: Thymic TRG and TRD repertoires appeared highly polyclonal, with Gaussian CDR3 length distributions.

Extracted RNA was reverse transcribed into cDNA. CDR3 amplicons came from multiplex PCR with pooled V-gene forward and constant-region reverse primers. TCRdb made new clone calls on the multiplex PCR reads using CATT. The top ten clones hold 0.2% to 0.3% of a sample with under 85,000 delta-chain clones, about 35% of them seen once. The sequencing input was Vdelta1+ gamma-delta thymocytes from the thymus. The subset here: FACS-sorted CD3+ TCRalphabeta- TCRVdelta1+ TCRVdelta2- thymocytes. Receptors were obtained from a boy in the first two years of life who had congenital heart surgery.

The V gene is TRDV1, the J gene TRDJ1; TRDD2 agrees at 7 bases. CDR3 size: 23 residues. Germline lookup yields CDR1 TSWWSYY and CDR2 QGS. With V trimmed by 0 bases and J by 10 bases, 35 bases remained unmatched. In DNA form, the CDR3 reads TGTGCTCTTGGGGAACTCCTTCCTGGACCCCCCACTTCCTTCAGTGTTCTGTTGCGTGCACTCATCTTT. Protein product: CALGELLPGPPTSFSVLLRALIF.

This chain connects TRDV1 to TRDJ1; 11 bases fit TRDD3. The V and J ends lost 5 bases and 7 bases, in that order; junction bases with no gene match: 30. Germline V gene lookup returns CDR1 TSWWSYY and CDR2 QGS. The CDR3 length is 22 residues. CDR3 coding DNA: TGTGCTCTTGGGCCTCAGAGGGGCCCGCCCAAATATGGGGGATACGCTGCAGTTAAACTCATCTTT. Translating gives CALGPQRGPPKYGGYAAVKLIF.

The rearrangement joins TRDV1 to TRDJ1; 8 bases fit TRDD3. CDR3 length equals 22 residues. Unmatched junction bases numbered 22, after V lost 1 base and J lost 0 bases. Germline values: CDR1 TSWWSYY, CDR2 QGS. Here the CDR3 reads CALGEPFPPYGGGSRYTDKLIF. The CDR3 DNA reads TGTGCTCTTGGGGAACCATTTCCCCCCTACGGTGGGGGATCCCGGTACACCGATAAACTCATCTTT.

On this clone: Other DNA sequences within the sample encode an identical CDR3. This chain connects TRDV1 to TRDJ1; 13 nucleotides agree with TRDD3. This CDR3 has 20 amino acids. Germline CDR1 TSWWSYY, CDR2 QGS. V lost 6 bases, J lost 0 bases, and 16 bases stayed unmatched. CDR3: CALGCVIPGLGDTDTDKLIF. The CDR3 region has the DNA TGTGCTCTTGGTTGTGTAATACCTGGACTGGGGGATACGGACACCGATAAACTCATCTTT.

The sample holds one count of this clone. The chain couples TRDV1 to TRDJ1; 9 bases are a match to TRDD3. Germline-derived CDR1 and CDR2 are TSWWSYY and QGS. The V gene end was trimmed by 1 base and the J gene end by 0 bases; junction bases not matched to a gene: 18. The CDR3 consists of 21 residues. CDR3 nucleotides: TGTGCTCTTGGGGAACCTCGCTGCGGGGATACGCCTCTCTCGTACACCGATAAACTCATCTTT. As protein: CALGEPRCGDTPLSYTDKLIF.

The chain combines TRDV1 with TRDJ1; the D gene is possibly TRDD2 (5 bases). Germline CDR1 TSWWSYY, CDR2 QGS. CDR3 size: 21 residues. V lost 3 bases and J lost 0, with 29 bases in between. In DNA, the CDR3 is TGTGCTCTTGGGGATATTTCTCCTTCGCGCCCCTTGACGCCGTACACCGATAAACTCATCTTT. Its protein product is CALGDISPSRPLTPYTDKLIF.

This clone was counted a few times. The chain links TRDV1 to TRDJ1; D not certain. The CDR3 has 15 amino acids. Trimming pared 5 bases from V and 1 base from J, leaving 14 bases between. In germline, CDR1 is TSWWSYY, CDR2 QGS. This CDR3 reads CALGPSQAGTDKLIF. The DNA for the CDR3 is TGTGCTCTTGGGCCCAGCCAGGCCGGCACCGATAAACTCATCTTT.

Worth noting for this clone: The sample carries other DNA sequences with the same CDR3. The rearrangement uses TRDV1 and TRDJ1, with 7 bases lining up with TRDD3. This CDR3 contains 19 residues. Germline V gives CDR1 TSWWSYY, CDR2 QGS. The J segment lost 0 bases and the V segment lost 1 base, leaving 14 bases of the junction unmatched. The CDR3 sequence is CALGERSLGVLRYTDKLIF. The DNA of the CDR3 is TGTGCTCTTGGGGAACGATCGCTGGGGGTTCTTCGTTACACCGATAAACTCATCTTT.

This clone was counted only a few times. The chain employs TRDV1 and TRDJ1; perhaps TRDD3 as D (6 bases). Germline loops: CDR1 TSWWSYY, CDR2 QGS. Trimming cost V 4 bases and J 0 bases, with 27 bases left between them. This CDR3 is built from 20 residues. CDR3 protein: CALGGRAGLLGPWDTDKLIF. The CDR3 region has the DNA TGTGCTCTTGGGGGACGAGCTGGGTTACTGGGACCCTGGGACACCGATAAACTCATCTTT.

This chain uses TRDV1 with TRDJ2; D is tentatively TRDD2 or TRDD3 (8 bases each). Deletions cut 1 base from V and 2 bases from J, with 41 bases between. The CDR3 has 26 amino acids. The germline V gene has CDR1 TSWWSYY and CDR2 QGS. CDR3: CALGEPPRSLGLPTSGGPVLTAQLFF. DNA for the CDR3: TGTGCTCTTGGGGAACCCCCTAGATCCCTGGGGCTTCCTACGTCTGGGGGACCAGTCTTGACAGCACAACTCTTCTTT.

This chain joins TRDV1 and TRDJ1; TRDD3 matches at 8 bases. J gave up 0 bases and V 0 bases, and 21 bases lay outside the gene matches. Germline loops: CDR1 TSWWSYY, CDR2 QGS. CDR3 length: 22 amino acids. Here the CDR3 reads CALGELGNTGGFFGPYTDKLIF. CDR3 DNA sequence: TGTGCTCTTGGGGAACTAGGAAATACTGGGGGCTTTTTCGGCCCGTACACCGATAAACTCATCTTT.

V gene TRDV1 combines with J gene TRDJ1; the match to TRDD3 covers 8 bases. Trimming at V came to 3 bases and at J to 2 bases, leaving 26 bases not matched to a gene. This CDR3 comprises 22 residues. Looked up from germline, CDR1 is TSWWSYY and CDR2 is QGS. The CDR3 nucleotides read TGTGCTCTTGGGGACCTCGCCGAAGACACTGCACAATGGGGGATTACGACCGATAAACTCATCTTT. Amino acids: CALGDLAEDTAQWGITTDKLIF.

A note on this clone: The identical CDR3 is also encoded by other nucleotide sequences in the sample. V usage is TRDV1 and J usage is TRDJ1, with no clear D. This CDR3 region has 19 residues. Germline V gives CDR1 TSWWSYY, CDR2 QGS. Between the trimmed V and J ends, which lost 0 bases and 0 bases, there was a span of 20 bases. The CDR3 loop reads CALGELPPINRPYTDKLIF. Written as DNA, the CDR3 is TGTGCTCTTGGGGAACTACCCCCGATCAACCGGCCTTACACCGATAAACTCATCTTT.

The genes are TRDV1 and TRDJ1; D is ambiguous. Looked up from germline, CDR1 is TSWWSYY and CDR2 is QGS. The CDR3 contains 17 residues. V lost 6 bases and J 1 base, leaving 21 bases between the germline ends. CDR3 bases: TGTGCTCTTGGCCACACTACCCTCTTGCGTTTCACCGATAAACTCATCTTT. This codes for CALGHTTLLRFTDKLIF.